Included here is one T cell receptor (beta chain) sequence, with context. Its recognized antigen is unknown. Base qualities are not recorded, but no much larger clone differs from it by a single base. The record originates from a study of T cells in Graves' hyperthyroidism and ophthalmopathy (dated by TCRdb to the late 2010s). As for the study more broadly: Peripheral blood was sampled at the time of initial diagnosis, prior to any treatment. To identify TCR V-J signatures that set the groups apart, the researchers used a discovery cohort of about a hundred patients, made up of fewer than 50 with Graves' ophthalmopathy and some 56 with stable Graves' hyperthyroidism. Whether ophthalmopathy could be predicted prospectively was tested in an independent validation cohort made up of 18 hyperthyroidism patients plus 17 patients who later progressed to ophthalmopathy. The 100 or so discovery patients were randomly split 7:3 into training and test sets. Thyroid tissue and blood T-cell repertoires from more than 5 Graves' hyperthyroidism patients were also compared in the study. After sampling, hyperthyroidism patients received methimazole starting at 30 mg daily, and ophthalmopathy patients received high-dose intravenous methylprednisolone. According to the paper, TCR Vbeta CDR3 sequencing was carried out on some 130 peripheral blood samples, which came from 40 to 45 ophthalmopathy, 80 or so hyperthyroidism and some 17 progressor patients. Broader findings and caveats from the paper: No statistical method was used to set the sample size in advance, and investigators knew the group allocation. In validation, the model predicted progression to ophthalmopathy a median of approximately 6.3 months before onset, with over 60% sensitivity and about 72% specificity. Most expanded thyroid clonotypes (frequency above 0.001) were also detected in blood, a finding suggesting that blood repertoires may reflect thyroid immune responses. Ophthalmopathy was separated from stable hyperthyroidism by a 13 V-J signature model, with just over 85% sensitivity and approximately 84% specificity obtained in cross-validation and 80%/75% obtained in testing.

Hyperthyroidism patients were newly diagnosed, with disease duration under 2 months, and aged 18 to 65 years. Exclusion was applied to patients with uncontrolled infections, other autoimmune diseases, pregnancy or lactation. Diagnoses were based on clinical symptoms, serum thyroxine and TRAb, thyroid ultrasound and orbital computed tomography. Blood from progressor patients was drawn when they were first diagnosed with hyperthyroidism, before any ophthalmopathy symptoms appeared. Ficoll-Paque density gradient centrifugation was used to isolate PBMCs from approximately 10 ml of fresh peripheral blood. Progressor patients were defined as those initially diagnosed with Graves' hyperthyroidism in whom ophthalmopathy developed during follow-up. Total RNA was extracted using Trizol reagent, and RNA quality was assessed on an Agilent 2100 Bioanalyzer. The TCR beta CDR3 regions were amplified from the RNA transcripts. The TCR CDR3 was subjected to a first round of RT-PCR using the HTBI primer set and the Qiagen OneStep RT-PCR kit. A second multiplex PCR round built the libraries, followed by size selection and purification. Paired-end sequencing of the libraries was performed with 100 bp reads on an Illumina HiSeq2000. The authors' analysis ran thus. SOAPnuke was used to process the raw data, removing reads that contained adapters or uncalled bases, had a mean Phred below 15, or lacked an exact match to the constant primer or identifier. COPE v1.2.5 was used to merge high-quality paired reads, and clonotypes were defined as unique nucleotide sequences. MiTCR v1.1 was used to align clonotypes to the IMGT TRBV, TRBD and TRBJ reference segments. Analysis was restricted to V-J combinations with a frequency above 0.0001, which covered 98% to 99.2% of repertoires. The TCS score was defined as the ratio of F50 (clonal expansion) to E x V (chaos), calculated using BLOSUM62-based TCRdist between CDR3 peptides within each V-J. Welch's t-statistics and random forest reduced roughly 530 V-J features to fewer than 15, which were used in a naive Bayes classifier (R e1071). Through fastp at Q25 and MiXCR, TCRdb rebuilt clones from the public reads, retaining in-frame beta chains. Entries are consolidated by CDR3 protein sequence, retaining the most common genes and DNA. None of the V and J calls come from the authors' own analysis; TCRdb made them. A total of some 600,000 distinct CDR3 sequences appear in this sample, around 14% of them only once. Together, the top ten hold 5.8% of the sample.

Taken from cysteine to phenylalanine, the CDR3 has 15 residues. Here the CDR3 DNA is all that survives: 45 bases in frame from base 1. V loses 0 bases, J loses 3 bases, and the germline ends lie 8 bases apart. The germline V gene (reference sequence) sets CDR1 to MNHEY and CDR2 to SMNVEV. Sequencing was done on a sample of blood. This receptor chain uses TRBV27 and TRBJ2-2; the D gene assignment is ambiguous. The sequence was obtained from a woman in her twenties or thirties with Graves' hyperthyroidism that later progressed to Graves' ophthalmopathy. The DNA reads TGTGCCAGCAGTTTATCCCGGCCAGACACCGGGGAGCTGTTTTTT. This sequence encodes CASSLSRPDTGELFF.